Described below is a single T cell receptor beta chain sequence and its context. Clones were sequenced by immunoSEQ multiplex PCR, and TCRdb holds only the in-frame ones, with some missing. The sample yields some 87,000 clones, about 92% seen once. This sample stems from a study of T cell changes during pregnancy in multiple sclerosis. Germline V gene data show CDR1 as ENHRY and CDR2 as SYGVKD. V was pared by 6 bases and J by 4 bases, with 7 bases of the junction left unmatched. The CDR3 covers 15 residues. The sequence came from a female donor with multiple sclerosis, enrolled in a pregnancy study. This sample comprised peripheral blood, obtained in the first trimester of pregnancy. The V and J genes are TRBV10-3 and TRBJ2-3; 10 bases fit TRBD2. CDR3: CAIRAGTSVADTQYF. The DNA of the CDR3 is TGTGCCATCAGGGCCGGGACTAGCGTTGCAGATACGCAGTATTTT.